This T cell receptor (beta chain) was identified in a study of siplizumab effects on memory and regulatory T cells (dated by TCRdb to the late 2010s). For the study in its entirety: The effect of the anti-CD2 antibody siplizumab on alloreactive T-cell subsets was examined in allogeneic mixed lymphocyte reactions constructed from human PBMCs.

Library method: the immunoSEQ multiplex PCR assay. Roughly 100,000 TCR templates per sample were assayed on the deep sequencing platform. Genomic DNA extracted from sorted T cells was used for TCRbeta CDR3 sequencing. On the authors' methods: Clonal analysis of TCRbeta CDR3 data was done in the R programming language. Alloreactive CD4+ and CD8+ clones were defined by comparing unstimulated samples with post-reaction CFSE-low samples. Alloreactive CD4+ clones were assigned to regulatory or non-regulatory origin by matching sequences to sorted unstimulated Treg and non-Treg repertoires. Held by TCRdb, this immuneACCESS table contains in-frame sequences only and omits some clones. Under half of the omission traces to an unresolved V gene where checked; the cause of the rest is unknown. Clone size and V and J calls were adopted from that table, with D and trimming inferred from the DNA. The sample yields 90,000 to 95,000 clones; roughly 93% were counted once. The ten largest clones capture 6.5% of the sample.

Sorted unstimulated T cells, along with proliferating T cells recovered from mixed lymphocyte reactions, underwent TCRbeta CDR3 sequencing. Fresh whole blood from approximately ten HLA-typed healthy donors was used to isolate PBMCs. What the study reported, not specific to this receptor: Whether proliferating Tregs from siplizumab cultures actually had suppressive function was not functionally confirmed. Because sequences at frequencies below about 10^-5 were poorly captured, only a minor fraction of alloreactive clones could be mapped back to unstimulated subsets. Compared with memory T cells, unstimulated naive T cells appeared more diverse, and naive cells seemed to make a substantial contribution to the alloresponse. A naive or memory phenotype could not be assigned to roughly 80-97% of proliferating CD4+ or CD8+ clones. Siplizumab significantly reduced the cumulative frequency of alloreactive sequences traceable to unstimulated CD4+ memory T cells. Among mappable alloreactive CD4+ clones, an average Treg-derived fraction of 68.8% was observed with siplizumab, compared with less than 35% in control reactions.

The CDR3 contains 18 residues, cysteine and phenylalanine counted. Here the CDR3 DNA is all that survives: 54 bases in frame from base 1. Looking up the germline V gene (reference sequence) yields CDR1 SGHKS and CDR2 YYEKEE. Clipping removes 4 bases from V and 3 bases from J, with 13 as the unmatched junction base count. Regarding this clone: What antigen it recognizes has not been identified. One base away there is no much larger clone; base qualities are not given.

Sequenced sample: CD8+ T cells sorted from blood. The source of this sequence is a human donor in good health. Rearrangement joined TRBV5-5 to TRBJ2-6; the central 7 bases match TRBD1. Here the CDR3 is given as CASSASGQLGFGANVLTF. The nucleotide sequence reads TGTGCCAGCAGCGCGTCGGGACAGTTGGGATTTGGGGCCAACGTCCTGACTTTC.